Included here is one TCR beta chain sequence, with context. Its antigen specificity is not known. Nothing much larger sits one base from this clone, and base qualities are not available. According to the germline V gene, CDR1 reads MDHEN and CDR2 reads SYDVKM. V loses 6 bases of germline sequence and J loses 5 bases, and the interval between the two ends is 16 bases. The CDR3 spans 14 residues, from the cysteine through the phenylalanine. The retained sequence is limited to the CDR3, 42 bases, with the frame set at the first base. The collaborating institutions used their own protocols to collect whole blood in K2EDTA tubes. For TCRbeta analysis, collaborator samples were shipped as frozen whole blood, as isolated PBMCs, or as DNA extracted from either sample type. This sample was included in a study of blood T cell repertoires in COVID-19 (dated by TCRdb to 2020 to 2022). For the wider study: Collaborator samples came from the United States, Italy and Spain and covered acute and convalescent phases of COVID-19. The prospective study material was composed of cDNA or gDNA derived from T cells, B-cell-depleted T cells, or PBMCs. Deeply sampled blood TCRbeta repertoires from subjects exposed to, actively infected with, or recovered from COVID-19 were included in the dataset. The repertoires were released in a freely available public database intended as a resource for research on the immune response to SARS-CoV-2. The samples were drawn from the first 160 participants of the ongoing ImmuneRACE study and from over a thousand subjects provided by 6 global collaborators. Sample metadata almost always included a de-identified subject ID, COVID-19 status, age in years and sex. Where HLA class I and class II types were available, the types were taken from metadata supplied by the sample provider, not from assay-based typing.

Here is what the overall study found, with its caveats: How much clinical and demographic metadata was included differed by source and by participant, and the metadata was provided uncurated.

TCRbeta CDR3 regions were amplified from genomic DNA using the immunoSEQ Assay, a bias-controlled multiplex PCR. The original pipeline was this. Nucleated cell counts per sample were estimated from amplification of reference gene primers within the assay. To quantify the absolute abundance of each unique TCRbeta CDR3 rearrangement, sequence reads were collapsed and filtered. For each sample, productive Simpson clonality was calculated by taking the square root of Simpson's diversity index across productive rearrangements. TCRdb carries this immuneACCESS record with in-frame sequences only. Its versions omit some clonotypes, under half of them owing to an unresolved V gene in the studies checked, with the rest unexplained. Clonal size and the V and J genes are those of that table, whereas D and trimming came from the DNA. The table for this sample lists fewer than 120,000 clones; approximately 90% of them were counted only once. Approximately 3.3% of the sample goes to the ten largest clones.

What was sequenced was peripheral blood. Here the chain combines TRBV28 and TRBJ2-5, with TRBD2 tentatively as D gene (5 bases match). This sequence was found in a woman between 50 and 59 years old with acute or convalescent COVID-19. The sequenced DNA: TGTGCCAGCAGCACCCGGCGGGTCTGGGAGACCCAGTACTTC. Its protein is CASSTRRVWETQYF.